The 21 T cell receptor beta chains given below trace back to one sample, sequenced in a study of control samples from healthy donors and cancer patients. Method: immunoSEQ multiplex PCR; TCRdb's copy keeps in-frame clones and lacks some. The data hold 100,000 to 150,000 clones, with 80% to 95% observed a single time. Sequenced input: blood. These receptors originate from a young man in good health.

This sequence joins TRBV24-1 and TRBJ2-5, with TRBD1 matching over 8 bases. V shed 4 bases and J 5 bases; nucleotides not matched to a gene: 5. The germline V gene has CDR1 KGHDR and CDR2 SFDVKD. The CDR3 spans 14 residues. CDR3 protein: CATSDDRGAETQYF. In DNA, the CDR3 is TGTGCCACCAGTGACGACAGGGGCGCGGAGACCCAGTACTTC.

This clone has ten or more counts. This chain links TRBV9 with TRBJ2-5; D might be TRBD2 (7 bases). The germline gives CDR1 SGDLS, CDR2 YYNGEE. This CDR3 contains 17 residues. Deletions cut 3 bases from V and 4 bases from J, with 22 bases between. The CDR3 DNA reads TGTGCCAGCAGCGCCCGAAGGGGGGGGCCCGTTAGAGAGACCCAGTACTTC. Encoded protein: CASSARRGGPVRETQYF.

The chain's CDR3 is CASSVMGTVEEKLFF. In nucleotides, the CDR3 is TGTGCCAGCAGCGTGATGGGGACAGTAGAAGAAAAACTGTTTTTT. The chain combines TRBV9 with TRBJ1-4, with TRBD1 matching over 7 bases. Germline CDR1 SGDLS, CDR2 YYNGEE. Trimming removed 2 bases from V and 8 bases from J; junction bases left unmatched: 9. The CDR3 extends over 15 amino acids.

This clone was recorded a few times. The chain couples TRBV19 to TRBJ1-1, with D hard to call. V lost 4 bases and J lost 0, with 9 bases in between. Per the germline V gene, CDR1 is LNHDA and CDR2 is SQIVND (reference sequence). This CDR3 comprises 14 residues. The CDR3 coding sequence is TGTGCCAGTAGTAGGGAAGGGATGAACACTGAAGCTTTCTTT. Its translation is CASSREGMNTEAFF.

V and J are TRBV3-1 (or the pseudogene TRBV3-2) and TRBJ1-1; weak D call: TRBD1 (6 bases). In germline, CDR1 is LGHDT, CDR2 YNNKEL (reference sequence). Trimming took 0 bases from V and 1 from J, leaving 12 bases between them. The CDR3 has 16 amino acids. CDR3 coding DNA: TGTGCCAGCAGCCAAGAGGCAGGGGCGAGGAACACTGAAGCTTTCTTT. Its protein product is CASSQEAGARNTEAFF.

This clone was counted once. The chain uses TRBV10-3 and TRBJ1-6; 7 bases line up with TRBD1. Germline trimming cut 6 bases from V and 10 bases from J; bases unmatched to any gene: 9. CDR1 and CDR2 (germline): ENHRY, SYGVKD. This CDR3 comprises 14 residues. The CDR3 here is CAIRMGGGGSPLHF. The CDR3 coding sequence is TGTGCCATCAGGATGGGGGGAGGGGGCTCACCCCTCCACTTT.

This chain uses TRBV7-6 with TRBJ1-1; 8 bases agree with TRBD1. Trimming cost V 3 bases and J 6 bases; bases outside gene matches: 6. The length of the CDR3 is 14 residues. Germline CDR1 SGHVS, CDR2 FNYEAQ. The CDR3, as DNA: TGTGCCAGCAGCTTTCGGACAGGGAGGGCTGAAGCTTTCTTT. Translating gives CASSFRTGRAEAFF. Using reference TRBV7-6 and TRBJ1-1 for the parts outside the CDR3, the full variable domain is GAGVSQSPRYKVTKRGQDVALRCDPISGHVSLYWYRQALGQGPEFLTYFNYEAQQDKSGLPNDRFSAERPEGSISTLTIQRTEQRDSAMYRCASSFRTGRAEAFFGQGTRLTVV.

The chain couples TRBV6-6 to TRBJ1-1; no firm D call. Between the trimmed V and J ends, which lost 6 bases and 0 bases, there was a span of 8 bases. Germline V gene data show CDR1 as MNHNY and CDR2 as SVGAGI (reference sequence). The CDR3 extends over 13 amino acids. The CDR3 DNA sequence: TGTGCCAGCAGCCATGAGGTGAACACTGAAGCTTTCTTT. It yields the protein CASSHEVNTEAFF.

J is TRBJ2-1 and V is TRBV19; 10 nucleotides align to TRBD2. This CDR3 contains 15 residues. Germline assignment: CDR1 LNHDA and CDR2 SQIVND (reference sequence). The junction had 6 bases not matched to a gene; V was cut back by 3 bases and J by 7 bases. The CDR3 region is CASSIGAGGRNEQFF. The CDR3 DNA reads as TGTGCCAGTAGTATCGGAGCGGGGGGGCGGAATGAGCAGTTCTTC.

J is TRBJ1-4 and V is TRBV12-2. TRBV12-2 is classified as a pseudogene. The length of the CDR3 is 14 residues. This CDR3 is CASRLVGTSEKLFF. The DNA of the CDR3 is TGTGCAAGTCGCTTAGTCGGGACGTCGGAAAAACTGTTTTTT.

This clone was counted once. This chain joins TRBV27 and TRBJ1-5; TRBD1 agrees at 8 bases. The ends lost 5 bases at V and 7 bases at J; junction bases unmatched: 10. The germline V gene has CDR1 MNHEY and CDR2 SMNVEV (reference sequence). This CDR3 is built from 15 residues. DNA of the CDR3: TGTGCCAGCAGTCCCGGACAGGGCTTTGGGCAGCCCCAGCATTTT. Its protein is CASSPGQGFGQPQHF.

V and J are TRBV21-1 and TRBJ1-6; the tabulated D call, TRBD1, remains unverified against the DNA. TRBV21-1 is deemed a pseudogene. The CDR3 spans 18 residues. CDR3 nucleotides: TGTGCCAGCAGCAACAGCAATAGACAGAGCTCCTATAATTCACCCCTCCACTTT. This gives the protein CASSNSNRQSSYNSPLHF.

The rearrangement links TRBV20-1 to TRBJ1-2; D is undetermined. The germline V and J ends were trimmed by 6 bases and 8 bases, with 13 bases remaining between them. The CDR3 runs to 11 residues. The germline V gene encodes CDR1 DFQATT and CDR2 SNEGSKA (reference sequence). The DNA of the CDR3 is TGCAGTGCCCGCCCCCGGTCCGGCTACACCTTC. Its protein product is CSARPRSGYTF.

This clone was detected only a few times. The chain uses TRBV15 and TRBJ1-2; TRBD1 is a possible D gene (5 bases). Germline loops: CDR1 LNHNV, CDR2 YYDKDF (reference sequence). The length of the CDR3 is 15 residues. Trimming shortened V by 3 bases and J by 2 bases, and 13 bases separated the two germline ends. The CDR3 nucleotides read TGTGCCACCAGCAGTGGGGACGGACCAAACTATGGCTACACCTTC. As protein: CATSSGDGPNYGYTF. Based on the CDR3 plus reference TRBV15 and TRBJ1-2, the full variable domain is DAMVIQNPRYQVTQFGKPVTLSCSQTLNHNVMYWYQQKSSQAPKLLFHYYDKDFNNEADTPDNFQSRRPNTSFCFLDIRSPGLGDTAMYLCATSSGDGPNYGYTFGSGTRLTVV.

The DNA of the CDR3 is TGTGCCAGCAGCGTGGGACGGACAGTTACCTCTGGGGCCAACGTCCTGACTTTC. It is translated as CASSVGRTVTSGANVLTF. The V call is TRBV9, the J call TRBJ2-6; D perhaps matches TRBD1 (6 bases). The CDR3 length is 18 residues. Germline V gives CDR1 SGDLS, CDR2 YYNGEE. Trimming cost V 2 bases and J 0 bases, with 15 bases left between them.

On this clone itself: The same CDR3 also results from other DNA sequences found in this sample. J is TRBJ2-3 and V is TRBV19; D unclear. Germline CDR1 is LNHDA and CDR2 is SQIVND (reference sequence). V dropped 3 bases and J dropped 0 bases, with 7 bases sitting between them. The CDR3 is 14 residues long. CDR3 sequence reads: CASSIMASTDTQYF. The CDR3 region has the DNA TGTGCCAGTAGTATCATGGCAAGCACAGATACGCAGTATTTT.

This chain links TRBV27 with TRBJ1-2, with a possible D match to TRBD1 (5 bases). CDR3 length: 14 residues. Germline CDR1 is MNHEY and CDR2 is SMNVEV (reference sequence). Trimming removed 0 bases at V and 8 bases at J, with 13 bases between. CDR3 residues: CASSLSPPGQGYTF. Written as DNA, the CDR3 is TGTGCCAGCAGTTTATCCCCCCCGGGGCAAGGCTACACCTTC.

The chain recombines TRBV5-4 with TRBJ2-7; D ambiguous. Germline V lookup: CDR1 SGHNT, CDR2 YYREEE (reference sequence). Trimming took off 0 bases at V and 6 bases at J, with 13 bases between the two ends. The length of the CDR3 is 14 residues. The CDR3 coding sequence is TGTGCCAGCAGCTTGGCAGGCCGTGTCCGCGAGCAGTACTTC. Amino acids: CASSLAGRVREQYF.

The rearrangement links TRBV7-4 to TRBJ2-7, with 7 bases lining up with TRBD1. The CDR3 totals 14 residues. Germline loops: CDR1 SGHVT, CDR2 SQSDAQ. J gave up 3 bases and V 5 bases, and 7 bases lay outside the gene matches. The DNA for the CDR3 is TGTGCCAGCAGCCCAAGACGGACAGGCTACGAGCAGTACTTC. The encoded protein is CASSPRRTGYEQYF. The complete variable domain, with remaining parts taken from reference TRBV7-4 and TRBJ2-7, reads GAGVSQSPRYKVAKRGRDVALRCDSISGHVTLYWYRQTLGQGSEVLTYSQSDAQRDKSGRPSGRFSAERPERSVSTLKIQRTEQGDSAVYLCASSPRRTGYEQYFGPGTRLTVT.

The chain combines TRBV10-3 with TRBJ2-3, with 12 bases aligning to TRBD2. In germline, CDR1 is ENHRY, CDR2 SYGVKD. The CDR3 runs to 14 residues. V was clipped by 7 bases and J by 6 bases; unmatched bases: 5. CDR3 in DNA: TGTGCCATCACCCAAGGACTAGCGGGGGATACGCAGTATTTT. Translated: CAITQGLAGDTQYF.

The V and J genes are TRBV11-2 and TRBJ1-3; D is unclear. CDR1 is SGHAT, CDR2 FQNNGV, per germline. Trimming took 1 base from V and 4 from J, leaving 2 bases between them. The length of the CDR3 is 12 residues. CDR3 in amino acids: CASSLGGNTIYF. The CDR3 DNA sequence: TGTGCCAGCAGCTTAGGAGGAAACACCATATATTTT.